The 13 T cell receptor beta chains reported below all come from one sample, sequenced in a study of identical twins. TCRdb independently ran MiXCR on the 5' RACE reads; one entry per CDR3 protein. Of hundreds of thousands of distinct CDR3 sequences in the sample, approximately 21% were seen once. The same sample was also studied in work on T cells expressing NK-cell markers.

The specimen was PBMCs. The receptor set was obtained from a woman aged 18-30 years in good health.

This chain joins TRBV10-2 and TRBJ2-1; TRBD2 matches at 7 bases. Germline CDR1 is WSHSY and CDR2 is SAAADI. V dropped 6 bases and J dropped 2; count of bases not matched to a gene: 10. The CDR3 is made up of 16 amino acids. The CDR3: CASSTQRGGPYNEQFF. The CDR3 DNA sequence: TGCGCCAGCAGCACTCAGCGGGGCGGCCCCTACAATGAGCAGTTCTTC.

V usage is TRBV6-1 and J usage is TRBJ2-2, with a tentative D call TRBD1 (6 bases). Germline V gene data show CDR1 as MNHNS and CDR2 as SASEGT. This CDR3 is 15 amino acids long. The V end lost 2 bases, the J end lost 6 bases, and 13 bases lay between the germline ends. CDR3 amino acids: CASSENRALSGELFF. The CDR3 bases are TGTGCCAGCAGTGAAAACAGGGCATTATCCGGGGAGCTGTTTTTT.

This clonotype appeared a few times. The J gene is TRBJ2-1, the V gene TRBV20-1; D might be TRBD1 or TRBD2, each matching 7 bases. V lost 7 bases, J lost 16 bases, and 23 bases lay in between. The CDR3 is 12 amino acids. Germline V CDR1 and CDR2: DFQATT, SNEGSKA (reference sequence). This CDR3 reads CSVTGVAGLGFF. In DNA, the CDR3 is TGCAGTGTTACAGGGGTAGCGGGTTTAGGATTCTTC.

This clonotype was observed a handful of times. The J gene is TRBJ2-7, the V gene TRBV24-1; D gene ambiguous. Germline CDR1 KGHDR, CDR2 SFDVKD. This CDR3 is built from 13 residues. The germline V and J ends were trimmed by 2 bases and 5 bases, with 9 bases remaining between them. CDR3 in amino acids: CATSDSAGHEQYF. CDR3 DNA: TGTGCCACCAGTGATTCGGCAGGCCACGAGCAGTACTTC.

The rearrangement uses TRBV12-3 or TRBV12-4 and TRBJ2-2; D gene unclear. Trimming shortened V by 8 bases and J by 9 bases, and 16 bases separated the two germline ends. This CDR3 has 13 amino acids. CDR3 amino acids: CASCINFSRELFF. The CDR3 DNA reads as TGTGCCAGCTGTATAAACTTCTCACGGGAGCTGTTTTTT.

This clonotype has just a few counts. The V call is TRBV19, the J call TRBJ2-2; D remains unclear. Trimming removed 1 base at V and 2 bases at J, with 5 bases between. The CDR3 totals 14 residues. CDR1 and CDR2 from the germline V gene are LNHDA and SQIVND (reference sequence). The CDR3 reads CASSIVGNTGELFF. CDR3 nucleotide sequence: TGTGCCAGTAGTATAGTAGGAAACACCGGGGAGCTGTTTTTT.

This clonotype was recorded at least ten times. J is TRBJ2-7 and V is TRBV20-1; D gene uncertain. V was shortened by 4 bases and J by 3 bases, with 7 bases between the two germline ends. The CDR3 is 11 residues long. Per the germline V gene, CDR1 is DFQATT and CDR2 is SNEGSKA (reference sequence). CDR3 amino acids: CSAKHNYEQYF. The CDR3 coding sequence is TGCAGTGCTAAGCATAACTACGAGCAGTACTTC.

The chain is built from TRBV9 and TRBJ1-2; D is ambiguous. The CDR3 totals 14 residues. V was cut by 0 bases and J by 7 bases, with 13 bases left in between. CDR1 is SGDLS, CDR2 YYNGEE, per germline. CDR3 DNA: TGTGCCAGCAGCGTAGATACCCCCCGAGGTGGCTACACCTTC. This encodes CASSVDTPRGGYTF.

Written as DNA, the CDR3 is TGCAGTGCGCGAAGACAGGATTTCTACGAGCAGTACTTC. Its protein is CSARRQDFYEQYF. The chain couples TRBV20-1 to TRBJ2-7; maybe TRBD1 (6 bases). Germline V gives CDR1 DFQATT, CDR2 SNEGSKA (reference sequence). There are 13 residues in the CDR3. The V gene lost 6 bases and the J gene lost 3 bases, with 15 bases spanning the gap.

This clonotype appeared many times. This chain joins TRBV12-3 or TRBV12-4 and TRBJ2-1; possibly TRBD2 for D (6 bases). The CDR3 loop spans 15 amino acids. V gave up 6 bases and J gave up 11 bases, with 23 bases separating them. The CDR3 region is CASSPPPAGRNKQFF. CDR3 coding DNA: TGTGCCAGCAGCCCCCCGCCGGCAGGGAGGAACAAGCAGTTCTTC.

CDR3 nucleotide sequence: TGCAGCGTTGAAGCCCCGACTAGCGGTAGCACAGATACGCAGTATTTT. This gives the protein CSVEAPTSGSTDTQYF. V usage is TRBV29-1 and J usage is TRBJ2-3; 9 positions match TRBD2. From germline, CDR1 is SQVTM and CDR2 ANQGSEA. Trimming cost V 1 base and J 0 bases; bases outside gene matches: 5. The CDR3 length is 16 residues.

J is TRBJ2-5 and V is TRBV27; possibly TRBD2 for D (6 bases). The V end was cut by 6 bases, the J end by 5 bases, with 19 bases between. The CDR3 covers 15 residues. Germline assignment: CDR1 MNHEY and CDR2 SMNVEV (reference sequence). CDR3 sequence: CASSLKGTSQETQYF. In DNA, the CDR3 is TGTGCCAGCAGCCTAAAGGGGACTTCTCAGGAGACCCAGTACTTC.

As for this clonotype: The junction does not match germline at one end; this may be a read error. As DNA, the CDR3 is TGTGCTAGCAGCTCCCCCAAGGGTAGAGGCTACACCTTC. Translated, it gives CASSSPKGRGYTF. This chain joins TRBV7-7 and TRBJ1-2; no definite D call. CDR3 size: 13 residues. The germline V gene has CDR1 SSHAT and CDR2 FNYEAQ (reference sequence).